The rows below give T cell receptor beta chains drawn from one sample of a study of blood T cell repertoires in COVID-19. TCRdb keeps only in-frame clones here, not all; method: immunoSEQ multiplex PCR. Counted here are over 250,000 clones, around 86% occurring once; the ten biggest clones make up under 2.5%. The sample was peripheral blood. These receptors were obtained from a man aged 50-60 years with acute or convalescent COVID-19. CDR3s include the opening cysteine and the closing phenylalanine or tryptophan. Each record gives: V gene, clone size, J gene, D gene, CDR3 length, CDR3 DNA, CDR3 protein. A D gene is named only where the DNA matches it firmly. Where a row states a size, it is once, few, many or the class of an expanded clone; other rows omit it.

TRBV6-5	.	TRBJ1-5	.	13	TGTGCCAGTATCTTTGAGGGCAATCAGCCCCAGCATTTT	CASIFEGNQPQHF
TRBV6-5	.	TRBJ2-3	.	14	TGTGCCAGCAGTTTTAGCGGCTCCACAGATACGCAGTATTTT	CASSFSGSTDTQYF
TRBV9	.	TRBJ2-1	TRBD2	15	TGTGCCAGCAGCGTGTGGACTAGCGGGGGAGATGAGCAGTTCTTC	CASSVWTSGGDEQFF
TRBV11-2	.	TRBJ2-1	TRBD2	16	TGTGCCAGCAGCGCCATCGTAGCGGGGGGAAACAATGAGCAGTTCTTC	CASSAIVAGGNNEQFF
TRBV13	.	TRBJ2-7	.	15	TGTGCCAGCAGCTGGGGGGGGCCGACCCCCTACGAGCAGTACTTC	CASSWGGPTPYEQYF
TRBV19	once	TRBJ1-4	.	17	TGTGCCAGTTCCCACCCGGCGGGGGCCTCAACTAATGAAAAACTGTTTTTT	CASSHPAGASTNEKLFF
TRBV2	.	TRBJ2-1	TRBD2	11	TGTGCCAGCGGACTAGCGGGGGAGCAGTTCTTC	CASGLAGEQFF
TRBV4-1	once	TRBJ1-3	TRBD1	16	TGCGCCAGCAGCCCAGGACAGGGGGCGATTGGAAACACCATATATTTT	CASSPGQGAIGNTIYF
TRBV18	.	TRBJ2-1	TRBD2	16	TGTGCCAGCTCACCCTCACTAGCGGGTAAAAACAATGAGCAGTTCTTC	CASSPSLAGKNNEQFF
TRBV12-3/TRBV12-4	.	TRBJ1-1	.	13	TGTGCCAGCAGTTCAACTCTACGTCGTGAAGCTTTCTTT	CASSSTLRREAFF